This T cell receptor (beta chain) derives from a study of Tregs in tolerant kidney transplant recipients. Study conclusions and caveats: Activated donor B cell expansion appeared to reveal the most relevant donor-specific TCRbeta repertoire.

In the case of this clone: Its cognate antigen is unknown.

Data came from immunoSEQ multiplex PCR; TCRdb stores just in-frame clones and leaves some out. The data show about 240,000 clones, 80% to 85% seen once. The CDR3 totals 11 residues. Germline CDR1 reads SGHAT; CDR2 reads FQNNGV. Trimming cost V 8 bases and J 2 bases, with 7 bases left between them. This chain links TRBV11-2 with TRBJ2-7; no clear D. This TCR was recovered from a human donor in good health. Sequenced input: CD4+ T cells from blood. CDR3 coding DNA: TGTGCCAGCGGTGAGACCTACGAGCAGTACTTC. This sequence encodes CASGETYEQYF.